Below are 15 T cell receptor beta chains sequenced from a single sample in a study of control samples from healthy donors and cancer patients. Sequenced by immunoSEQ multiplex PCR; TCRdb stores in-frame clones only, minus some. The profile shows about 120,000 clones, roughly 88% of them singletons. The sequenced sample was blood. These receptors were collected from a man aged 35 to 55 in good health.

CDR3 sequence: CASSSNLAGGLTSTDTQYF. CDR3 bases: TGTGCCAGCAGCTCAAATCTAGCGGGGGGACTAACCTCCACAGATACGCAGTATTTT. The V call is TRBV7-9, the J call TRBJ2-3, with 11 bases matching TRBD2. The germline V gene has CDR1 SEHNR and CDR2 FQNEAQ (reference sequence). CDR3 length equals 19 residues. V dropped 4 bases and J dropped 2; count of bases not matched to a gene: 14.

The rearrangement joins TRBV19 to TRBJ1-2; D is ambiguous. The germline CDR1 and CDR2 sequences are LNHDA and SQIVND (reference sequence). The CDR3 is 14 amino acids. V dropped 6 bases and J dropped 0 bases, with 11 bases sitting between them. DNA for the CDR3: TGTGCCAGTAGAGAGGATCATACTAACTATGGCTACACCTTC. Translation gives CASREDHTNYGYTF.

The CDR3 DNA sequence: TGTGCCAGCTCACATAACCCCCCGCAGGGGCTTGGGGAGACCCAGTACTTC. Translated: CASSHNPPQGLGETQYF. V is TRBV18 and J is TRBJ2-5, with a tentative D call TRBD1 (6 bases). The V gene's germline CDR1 is KGHSH and CDR2 LQKENI. CDR3 length equals 17 residues. V was trimmed by 4 bases and J by 5 bases, leaving 23 bases between them. Full variable domain (missing parts from reference TRBV18 and TRBJ2-5): NAGVMQNPRHLVRRRGQEARLRCSPMKGHSHVYWYRQLPEEGLKFMVYLQKENIIDESGMPKERFSAEFPKEGPSILRIQQVVRGDSAAYFCASSHNPPQGLGETQYFGPGTRLLVL.

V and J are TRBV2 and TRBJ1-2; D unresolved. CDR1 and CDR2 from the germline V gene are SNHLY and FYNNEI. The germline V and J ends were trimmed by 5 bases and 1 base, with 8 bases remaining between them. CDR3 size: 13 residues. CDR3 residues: CASSPGVNYGYTF. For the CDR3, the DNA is TGTGCCAGCAGTCCCGGGGTTAACTATGGCTACACCTTC.

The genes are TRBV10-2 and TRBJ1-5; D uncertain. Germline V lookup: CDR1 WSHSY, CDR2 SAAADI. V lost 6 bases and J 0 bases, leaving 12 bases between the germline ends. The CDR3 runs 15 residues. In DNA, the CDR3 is TGCGCCAGCAGCAAGGCAGTGGATAGCAATCAGCCCCAGCATTTT. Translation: CASSKAVDSNQPQHF.

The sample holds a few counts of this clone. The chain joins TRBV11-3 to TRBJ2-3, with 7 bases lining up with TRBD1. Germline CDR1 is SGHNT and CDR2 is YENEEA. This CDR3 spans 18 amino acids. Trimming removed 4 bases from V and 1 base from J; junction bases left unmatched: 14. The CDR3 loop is CASSSTREGATGTDTQYF. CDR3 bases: TGTGCCAGCAGCTCAACCAGAGAGGGGGCCACGGGCACAGATACGCAGTATTTT.

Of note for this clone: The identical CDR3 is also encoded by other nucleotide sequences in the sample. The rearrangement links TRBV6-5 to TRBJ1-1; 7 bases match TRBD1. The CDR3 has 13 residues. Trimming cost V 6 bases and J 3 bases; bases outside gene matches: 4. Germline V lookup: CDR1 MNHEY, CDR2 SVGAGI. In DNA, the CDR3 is TGTGCCAGCAGAGGCAGGGGGGACACTGAAGCTTTCTTT. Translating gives CASRGRGDTEAFF.

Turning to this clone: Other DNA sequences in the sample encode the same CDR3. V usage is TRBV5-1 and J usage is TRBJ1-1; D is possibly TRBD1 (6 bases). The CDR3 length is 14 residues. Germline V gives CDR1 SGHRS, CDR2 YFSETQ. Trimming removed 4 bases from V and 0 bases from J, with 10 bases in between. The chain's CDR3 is CASSPGGLNTEAFF. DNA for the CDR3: TGCGCCAGCAGCCCGGGGGGGCTGAACACTGAAGCTTTCTTT.

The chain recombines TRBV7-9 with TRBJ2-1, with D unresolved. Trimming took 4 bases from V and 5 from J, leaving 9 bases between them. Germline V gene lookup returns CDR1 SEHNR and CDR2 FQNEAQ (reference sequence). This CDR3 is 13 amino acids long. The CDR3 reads CASSSPLDNEQFF. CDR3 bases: TGTGCCAGCAGCTCCCCCCTAGACAATGAGCAGTTCTTC.

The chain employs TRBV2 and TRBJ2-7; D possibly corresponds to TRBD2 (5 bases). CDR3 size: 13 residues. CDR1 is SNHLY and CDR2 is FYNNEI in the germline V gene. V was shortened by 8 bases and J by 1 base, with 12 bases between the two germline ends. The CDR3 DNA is TGTGCCAGCCTAAGCCAGCGGTCCTACGAGCAGTACTTC. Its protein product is CASLSQRSYEQYF.

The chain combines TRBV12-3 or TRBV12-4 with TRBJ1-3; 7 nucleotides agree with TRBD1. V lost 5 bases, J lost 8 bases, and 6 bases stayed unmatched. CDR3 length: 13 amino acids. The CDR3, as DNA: TGTGCCAGCAGTCGGGACAGAAGGTACACCATATATTTT. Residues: CASSRDRRYTIYF.

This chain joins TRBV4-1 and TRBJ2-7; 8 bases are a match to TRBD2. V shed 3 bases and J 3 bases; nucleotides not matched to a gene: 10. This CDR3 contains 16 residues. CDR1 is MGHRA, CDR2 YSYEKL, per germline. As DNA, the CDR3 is TGCGCCAGCAGCCATATGGCACTAGCGGAGAACTACGAGCAGTACTTC. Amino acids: CASSHMALAENYEQYF.

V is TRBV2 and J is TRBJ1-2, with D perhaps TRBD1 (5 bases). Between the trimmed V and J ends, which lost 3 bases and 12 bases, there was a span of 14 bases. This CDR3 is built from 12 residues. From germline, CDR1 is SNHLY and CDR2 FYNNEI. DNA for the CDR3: TGTGCCAGCAGTGAGAGGGGTCGGACCGACACCTTC. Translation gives CASSERGRTDTF.

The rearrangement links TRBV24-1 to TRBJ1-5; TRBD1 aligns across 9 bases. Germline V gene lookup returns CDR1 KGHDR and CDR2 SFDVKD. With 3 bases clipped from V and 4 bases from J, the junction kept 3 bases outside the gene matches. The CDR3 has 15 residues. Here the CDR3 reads CATSDQTGGNQPQHF. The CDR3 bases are TGTGCCACCAGTGATCAGACAGGGGGGAATCAGCCCCAGCATTTT.

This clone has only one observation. The CDR3 loop reads CASSGRGADYEQYF. CDR3 nucleotides: TGCGCCAGCAGTGGGCGGGGGGCTGATTACGAGCAGTACTTC. This chain connects TRBV10-2 to TRBJ2-7; the match to TRBD2 covers 8 bases. V was clipped by 4 bases and J by 4 bases; unmatched bases: 6. In germline, CDR1 is WSHSY, CDR2 SAAADI. The CDR3 spans 14 residues.